This record covers a single TCR beta chain. Its target is unknown. These data belong to a study of graft-versus-host responses after intestinal transplantation. Study information: Among the recipients, transplants were multivisceral, liver-intestinal, or isolated intestinal. The study's findings and limits: Analysis identified GvH clones in recipient marrow, with some appearing first in ileum or blood.

Sequencing used immunoSEQ multiplex PCR; TCRdb keeps in-frame clones, though not all of them. The table has about 94,000 clones, around 90% seen once. V trimming: 3 bases; J trimming: 5 bases; junction bases outside the gene matches: 0. This CDR3 has 13 residues. Germline values: CDR1 SGDLS, CDR2 YYNGEE. The TCR comes from a human donor who received an intestinal transplant. The chain couples TRBV9 to TRBJ2-3; 10 nucleotides match TRBD2. The material was unstimulated CD8+ T cells sorted from spleen or lymph node cells, obtained before intestinal transplant. CDR3 in DNA: TGTGCCAGCAGCGGACTAGCGGGAGATACGCAGTATTTT. Residues: CASSGLAGDTQYF.